Sequencing of this T cell receptor (beta chain) was carried out in a study of blood T cell repertoires in COVID-19. This CDR3 has 15 residues. Germline V gives CDR1 LNHDA, CDR2 SQIVND (reference sequence). The V gene lost 6 bases and the J gene lost 6 bases, with 21 bases spanning the gap. As processed by the authors: Quantification of nucleated cells was approximated via reference gene primer amplification. TCRdb's table, derived via immunoSEQ multiplex PCR, lists solely in-frame clones and lacks some. Clone size and the V and J calls come from that table; the DNA yielded D and trimming. The table includes hundreds of thousands of clones, 70% to 90% detected once.

The chain carries TRBV19 and TRBJ2-7; D is uncertain. The sequencing input was peripheral blood. The clonotype was recovered from a man at least 80 years old with acute or convalescent COVID-19. The CDR3 DNA reads as TGTGCCAGTAGCGGTGGAACTCCCGGTAGAGGCGAGCAGTACTTC. This sequence encodes CASSGGTPGRGEQYF. The variable domain in full, with the rest retrieved from reference TRBV19 and TRBJ2-7, is DGGITQSPKYLFRKEGQNVTLSCEQNLNHDAMYWYRQDPGQGLRLIYYSQIVNDFQKGDIAEGYSVSREKKESFPLTVTSAQKNPTAFYLCASSGGTPGRGEQYFGPGTRLTVT.